A single sample is the source of the 25 T cell receptor beta chains below, sequenced in a study of breast tumors, draining lymph nodes, adjacent tissues. TCRdb re-called the multiplex PCR reads through MiXCR, storing one row per CDR3 protein. The sample contains tens of thousands of distinct CDR3 sequences, about 23% of which appear only once. Material for sequencing was breast tumor tissue. Receptor source: a female donor with breast cancer. Some clones in this sample may be carry-over from other donors' samples.

V usage is TRBV29-1 and J usage is TRBJ2-2, with D unclear. CDR1 SQVTM and CDR2 ANQGSEA come from the germline V gene. The V end lost 3 bases, the J end lost 5 bases, and 10 bases lay between the germline ends. CDR3 length: 13 amino acids. This chain's CDR3 is CSVDLSETGELFF. The CDR3 DNA is TGCAGCGTTGATTTGTCCGAAACCGGGGAGCTGTTTTTT.

Notes on this clonotype: The limits of the CDR3 on the DNA are not certain, so only TCRdb's listed CDR3 is given. J is TRBJ2-2 and V is TRBV10-2; TRBD1, the D gene given by the table, was not confirmed from the DNA. Germline CDR1 WSHSY, CDR2 SAAADI. 21 amino acids form the CDR3, both terminal residues included. CDR3 region: CASKDRSYEQYFGPGTGELFF.

This clonotype was counted at least ten times. The chain employs TRBV20-1 and TRBJ2-3, with 7 bases identical to TRBD2. The CDR3 length is 15 residues. V lost 5 bases to trimming and J lost 4 bases; unmatched junction nucleotides: 12. Germline-derived CDR1 and CDR2 are DFQATT and SNEGSKA (reference sequence). Written as DNA, the CDR3 is TGCAGTGCTCCGCGACTAGCCCCTAGTCCAGATACGCAGTATTTT. This codes for CSAPRLAPSPDTQYF.

Points on this clonotype: A much more abundant neighbour one base away suggests this may be a read error. The chain has TRBV9 and TRBJ2-2, with 8 bases matching TRBD2. Germline V gene lookup returns CDR1 SGDLS and CDR2 YYNGEE. The CDR3 consists of 17 residues. CDR3 sequence reads: CAGSVELREARNGELFF. In nucleotides, the CDR3 is TGTGCCGGCAGCGTAGAGTTGCGGGAGGCCCGAAACGGGGAGCTGTTTTTT.

This clonotype was found many times. The chain joins TRBV4-1 to TRBJ2-7; TRBD1 agrees at 8 bases. The trim removed 4 bases at V and 3 bases at J, leaving 5 bases unmatched. There are 14 residues in the CDR3. Germline values: CDR1 MGHRA, CDR2 YSYEKL. CDR3 region: CASSLLDRDYEQYF. DNA for the CDR3: TGCGCCAGCAGCCTACTGGACAGGGACTACGAGCAGTACTTC.

V gene TRBV7-7 combines with J gene TRBJ2-3; TRBD2 might be the D (6 bases). V lost 2 bases and J lost 1, with 7 bases in between. The CDR3 contains 14 residues. Looked up from germline, CDR1 is SSHAT and CDR2 is FNYEAQ (reference sequence). DNA of the CDR3: TGTGCCAGCAGCTTATCTAGCGGCACAGATACGCAGTATTTT. Translated, it gives CASSLSSGTDTQYF.

The CDR3 DNA is TGTGCCAGCAGTAGCCGTTTCGATAGCAATCAGCCCCAGCATTTT. It codes for CASSSRFDSNQPQHF. The V and J genes are TRBV27 and TRBJ1-5; the D is unclear. The CDR3 is 15 residues long. Germline V gene sequence: CDR1 MNHEY, CDR2 SMNVEV (reference sequence). The V end was cut by 5 bases, the J end by 0 bases, with 11 bases between.

The table lists this clonotype with many counts. J is TRBJ1-6 and V is TRBV25-1; maybe TRBD1 (6 bases). Germline V gene data show CDR1 as MGHDK and CDR2 as SYGVNS. V shed 3 bases and J shed 4 bases, with 10 bases lying between them. The CDR3 has 15 amino acids. The CDR3 DNA is TGTGCCAGCAGTGACCGGGACACTTATAATTCACCCCTCCACTTT. This gives the protein CASSDRDTYNSPLHF.

A note on this clonotype: This may be a read error, as it is one base from a much larger clone. Given the absence of the conserved phenylalanine or tryptophan at the CDR3 end, a read error is likely. The chain has TRBV2 and TRBJ2-2, with 9 positions matching TRBD1. The CDR3 sequence is 16 residues long. Germline V gene lookup returns CDR1 SNHLY and CDR2 FYNNEI. The V gene end was trimmed by 7 bases and the J gene end by 5 bases; junction bases not matched to a gene: 11. CDR3 loop: CASTLRQGTGTGELFV. CDR3 in DNA: TGTGCCAGCACCCTTAGACAGGGGACAGGGACCGGGGAGCTGTTTGTT.

This clonotype occurred many times. The chain carries TRBV11-2 and TRBJ2-2, with D possibly being TRBD1 (6 bases). V shed 5 bases and J shed 1 base, with 14 bases lying between them. The germline CDR1 and CDR2 sequences are SGHAT and FQNNGV. This CDR3 has 16 amino acids. The CDR3 is CASSQTETGNTGELFF. The CDR3 DNA sequence: TGTGCCAGCAGCCAGACCGAGACAGGGAACACCGGGGAGCTGTTTTTT.

This clonotype showed up many times. V is TRBV27 and J is TRBJ1-5, with D perhaps TRBD1 (5 bases). The germline V gene has CDR1 MNHEY and CDR2 SMNVEV (reference sequence). The CDR3 length is 16 residues. V lost 5 bases to trimming and J lost 7 bases, with 21 bases between them. As DNA, the CDR3 is TGTGCCAGCAGTCCTCGGACAAGGGGAAGAGGACAGCCCCAGCATTTT. It codes for CASSPRTRGRGQPQHF.

In regard to this clonotype: A read error is possible here, since a much larger clone lies one base away. This rearrangement joins TRBV20-1 to TRBJ1-5; D gene ambiguous. Per germline, CDR1 DFQATT and CDR2 SNEGSKA (reference sequence). The CDR3 is made up of 12 amino acids. CDR3 protein: CSAGRTNQPRHF. The CDR3, as DNA: TGCAGTGCTGGACGGACGAATCAGCCCCGGCATTTT.

Notes on this clonotype: It may be a read error: a sequence one base away is much more abundant. The CDR3 does not close with the conserved phenylalanine or tryptophan, likely indicating a read error. The chain has TRBV6-2 or TRBV6-3 and TRBJ2-7; D tentatively fits TRBD1 or TRBD2 (5 bases each). V lost 2 bases and J 7 bases, leaving 15 bases between the germline ends. Germline CDR1 reads MNHEY; CDR2 reads SVGEGT. This CDR3 spans 14 amino acids. In DNA form, the CDR3 reads TGTGCCAGCAGTTACAGAGGGGCCTGGGGGGAGCAGTACCTC. As protein: CASSYRGAWGEQYL.

Here the CDR3 reads CASSRGQGVATQYF. CDR3 nucleotides: TGTGCCAGCAGTAGGGGACAGGGAGTGGCGACCCAGTACTTC. V is TRBV6-1 and J is TRBJ2-5; 9 bases are shared with TRBD1. The CDR3 contains 14 residues. V lost 5 bases to trimming and J lost 7 bases; unmatched junction nucleotides: 8. Germline V CDR1 and CDR2: MNHNS, SASEGT.

In its sample, this clonotype was seen many times. This chain uses TRBV11-3 with TRBJ1-6, with TRBD1 matching over 11 bases. Unmatched junction bases numbered 6, after V lost 1 base and J lost 10 bases. The CDR3 sequence is 16 residues long. The germline CDR1 and CDR2 sequences are SGHNT and YENEEA. In DNA form, the CDR3 reads TGTGCCAGCAGCTTAGTACGGGACAGGGGGACGTCACCCCTCCACTTT. Translation: CASSLVRDRGTSPLHF.

V is TRBV12-3 or TRBV12-4 and J is TRBJ2-7, with D perhaps being TRBD1 or TRBD2 (6 bases each). Between the trimmed V and J ends, which lost 0 bases and 0 bases, there was a span of 12 bases. This CDR3 is 16 amino acids long. The CDR3 spells CASSLAGGRSSYEQYF. CDR3 nucleotide sequence: TGTGCCAGCAGTTTAGCGGGGGGCAGGAGCTCCTACGAGCAGTACTTC.

This clonotype was counted at least ten times. This chain joins TRBV12-3 or TRBV12-4 and TRBJ1-5; a possible D gene is TRBD1 (5 bases). V lost 6 bases to trimming and J lost 6 bases, with 18 bases between them. The CDR3 sequence is 15 residues long. The CDR3 protein is CASRDGGGRFQPQHF. The CDR3 DNA reads as TGTGCCAGCAGGGACGGGGGGGGAAGGTTTCAGCCCCAGCATTTT.

Many counts were recorded for this clonotype. The rearrangement uses TRBV11-2 and TRBJ1-2; D call uncertain. Deletions cut 2 bases from V and 6 bases from J, with 13 bases between. The CDR3 is 14 residues long. Per germline, CDR1 SGHAT and CDR2 FQNNGV. As DNA, the CDR3 is TGTGCCAGCAGCTTATTACTCGGGCCACATGGCTACACCTTC. This codes for CASSLLLGPHGYTF.

There are many counts of this clonotype. This rearrangement joins TRBV20-1 to TRBJ1-4, with D tentatively TRBD1 (6 bases). Trimming pared 6 bases from V and 1 base from J, leaving 15 bases between. Germline values: CDR1 DFQATT, CDR2 SNEGSKA (reference sequence). The CDR3 is 15 residues long. CDR3 amino acids: CSARVRGLTNEKLFF. CDR3 DNA: TGCAGTGCGAGGGTACGGGGGCTAACTAATGAAAAACTGTTTTTT.

This clonotype has ten or more counts. The V and J genes are TRBV7-2 and TRBJ2-1; the D is unclear. Trimming stripped 5 bases from V and 2 bases from J, with 4 bases between. Germline V gene lookup returns CDR1 SGHTA and CDR2 FQGNSA. The CDR3 has 12 amino acids. The CDR3 DNA reads as TGTGCCAGCAGCCCCGCCTACAATGAGCAGTTCTTC. This codes for CASSPAYNEQFF. The full variable domain, its missing parts supplied by reference TRBV7-2 and TRBJ2-1, is GAGVSQSPSNKVTEKGKDVELRCDPISGHTALYWYRQSLGQGLEFLIYFQGNSAPDKSGLPSDRFSAERTGGSVSTLTIQRTQQEDSAVYLCASSPAYNEQFFGPGTRLTVL.

This clonotype was seen at least ten times. The chain recombines TRBV2 with TRBJ1-2; D not certain. V was shortened by 10 bases and J by 3 bases, with 15 bases between the two germline ends. CDR1 SNHLY and CDR2 FYNNEI come from the germline V gene. The CDR3 is made up of 13 amino acids. As DNA, the CDR3 is TGTGCCATCTCGACCTATCTGGACTATGGCTACACCTTC. Translation: CAISTYLDYGYTF.

This clonotype was counted at least ten times. The V call is TRBV18, the J call TRBJ2-2, with a possible D match to TRBD1 (5 bases). V was pared by 6 bases and J by 9 bases, with 11 bases between. The CDR3 consists of 12 residues. Germline CDR1 reads KGHSH; CDR2 reads LQKENI. CDR3 amino acids: CASSTGSRELFF. The DNA for the CDR3 is TGTGCCAGCTCTACAGGTTCTAGGGAGCTGTTTTTT. The full variable domain, rest sourced from reference TRBV18 and TRBJ2-2, is NAGVMQNPRHLVRRRGQEARLRCSPMKGHSHVYWYRQLPEEGLKFMVYLQKENIIDESGMPKERFSAEFPKEGPSILRIQQVVRGDSAAYFCASSTGSRELFFGEGSRLTVL.

The table lists this clonotype with many counts. The chain links TRBV27 to TRBJ2-2; D may correspond to TRBD1 or TRBD2 (5 bases each). The CDR3 covers 18 residues. Germline-derived CDR1 and CDR2 are MNHEY and SMNVEV (reference sequence). V dropped 3 bases and J dropped 7 bases, with 24 bases sitting between them. The CDR3 nucleotides are TGTGCCAGCAGTTTGGGTGAACCCGGGGCCCTAGATGGCGGGGAGCTGTTTTTT. It encodes CASSLGEPGALDGGELFF.

This clonotype was recorded at least ten times. The chain recombines TRBV2 with TRBJ2-2; TRBD2 matches at 8 bases. The CDR3 extends over 13 amino acids. The J segment lost 6 bases and the V segment lost 10 bases, leaving 7 bases of the junction unmatched. Germline V lookup: CDR1 SNHLY, CDR2 FYNNEI. CDR3 residues: CANGRGGAGELFF. In DNA form, the CDR3 reads TGTGCCAACGGACGGGGGGGCGCCGGGGAGCTGTTTTTT.

This clonotype was recorded many times. V gene TRBV7-8 combines with J gene TRBJ2-1; no definite D call. Germline-derived CDR1 and CDR2 are SGHVS and FQNEAQ. The CDR3 is 11 amino acids. Between the trimmed V and J ends, which lost 2 bases and 5 bases, there was a span of 1 base. CDR3 loop: CASSLHNEQFF. In nucleotides, the CDR3 is TGTGCCAGCAGCTTACACAATGAGCAGTTCTTC.